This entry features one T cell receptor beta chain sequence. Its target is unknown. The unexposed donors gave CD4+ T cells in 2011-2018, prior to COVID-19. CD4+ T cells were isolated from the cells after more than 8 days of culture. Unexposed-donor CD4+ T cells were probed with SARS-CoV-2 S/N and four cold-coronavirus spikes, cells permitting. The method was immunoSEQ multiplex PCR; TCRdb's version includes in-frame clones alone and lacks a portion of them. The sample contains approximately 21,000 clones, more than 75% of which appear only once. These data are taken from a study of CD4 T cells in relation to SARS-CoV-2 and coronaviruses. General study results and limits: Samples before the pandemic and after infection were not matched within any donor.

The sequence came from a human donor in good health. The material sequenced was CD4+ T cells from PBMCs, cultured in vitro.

CDR3 sequence reads: CASSQTGTGGREQYF. The CDR3 bases are TGCGCCAGCAGCCAAACCGGGACAGGGGGCCGGGAGCAGTACTTC. The V and J genes are TRBV4-3 and TRBJ2-7, with 12 bases fitting TRBD1. The length of the CDR3 is 15 residues. The V gene's germline CDR1 is LGHNA and CDR2 YSLEER. Losses at the gene ends were 2 bases for V and 7 bases for J; bases not matched to a gene: 6.